What follows describes a single T cell receptor (beta chain). This table comes from immunoSEQ multiplex PCR, and its TCRdb copy is limited to in-frame clones, with some not included. This table holds fewer than 7,500 clones, under 80% found once. CDR1 MDHEN and CDR2 SYDVKM come from the germline V gene. V was clipped by 5 bases and J by 4 bases; unmatched bases: 10. The CDR3 is 15 amino acids. H&E slides confirmed each diagnosis, reviewed by two pathologists independently. The data originate from a study of immune evolution from preneoplasia to lung adenocarcinoma. The V gene is TRBV28, the J gene TRBJ1-1; 7 positions agree with TRBD1. Sequencing was performed on FFPE adjacent normal lung tissue. The TCR originated in a person aged 70 to 85 with lung adenocarcinoma. CDR3 DNA sequence: TGTGCCAGCAGTCAGACAGGGAGAGTAAGCACTGAAGCTTTCTTT. It encodes CASSQTGRVSTEAFF.